A selection of T cell receptor beta chains follows, all from one sample in a study of HIV-infected children after antiretroviral therapy interruption. One entry per CDR3 protein results from TCRdb running MiXCR on the 3' RACE reads. The sample has about 89,000 distinct CDR3 sequences; 5.5% to 8.5% are singletons. This material consisted of CD45RA+ CD4+ T cells from PBMCs, pooled from several time points, taken from a donor given antiretroviral therapy, either interrupted or continuous. Receptors were obtained from a pool of human donors with HIV. Each CDR3 is given with its conserved first and last residue. Fields, in order: J gene, V gene, CDR3 length, CDR3 protein.

>TRBJ2-3|TRBV27|15
CASSLGKGRTDTQYF
>TRBJ1-4|TRBV19|14
CASRRIKINEKLFF
>TRBJ2-1|TRBV3-1|17
CASSQDVSLGSYNEQFF
>TRBJ2-3|TRBV12-5|15
CASGLERGGHDTQYF
>TRBJ1-2|TRBV5-1|14
CASSFGQEGRGYTF
>TRBJ2-7|TRBV5-1|16
CASSLLGGTPNYEQYF
>TRBJ2-3|TRBV12-5|14
CASGPPIPTDTQYF
>TRBJ2-1|TRBV2|11
CASSQTNEQFF
>TRBJ2-1|TRBV7-3|14
CASSLQGLAGSQFF
>TRBJ2-1|TRBV12-5|18
CASGLGGGGTSTYNEQFF
>TRBJ1-5|TRBV7-9|13
CASSSGNGEPQHF
>TRBJ2-5|TRBV10-3|11
CAISEGETQYF
>TRBJ1-1|TRBV19|13
CASSVTSNTEAFF
>TRBJ2-3|TRBV20-1|12
CSARPHTDTQYF
>TRBJ1-6|TRBV27|16
CASSLSTGLNNSPLHF
>TRBJ2-7|TRBV12-3/TRBV12-4|15
CASRPRQGAPHEQYF
>TRBJ1-1|TRBV10-3|14
CAISGAEMNTEAFF
>TRBJ2-3|TRBV5-1|14
CASRREGAPDTQYF
>TRBJ2-5|TRBV5-1|12
CASRGGGETQYF
>TRBJ2-7|TRBV19|14
CASSPLDRVDEQYF
>TRBJ1-6|TRBV5-1|14
CASSLEGLSSPLHF
>TRBJ1-1|TRBV30|13
CAWSADRNTEAFF